The present TCR beta chain was sequenced within a study of T cell changes during pregnancy in multiple sclerosis. The CDR3 length is 15 residues. The germline V gene encodes CDR1 SGHNT and CDR2 YYREEE (reference sequence). Trimming at V came to 4 bases and at J to 3 bases, leaving 7 bases not matched to a gene. Clones were sequenced by immunoSEQ multiplex PCR, and TCRdb holds only the in-frame ones, with some missing. The table includes some 23,000 clones, 75% to 90% detected once. This material consisted of CD4+ T cells from peripheral blood mononuclear cells, taken in the first trimester of pregnancy. This chain joins TRBV5-4 and TRBJ1-1; 9 bases line up with TRBD1. The source is a female donor in good health, enrolled as a control in a pregnancy study. DNA of the CDR3: TGTGCCAGCAGCCCCCCCGGGACAGGGTACACTGAAGCTTTCTTT. Translation: CASSPPGTGYTEAFF.